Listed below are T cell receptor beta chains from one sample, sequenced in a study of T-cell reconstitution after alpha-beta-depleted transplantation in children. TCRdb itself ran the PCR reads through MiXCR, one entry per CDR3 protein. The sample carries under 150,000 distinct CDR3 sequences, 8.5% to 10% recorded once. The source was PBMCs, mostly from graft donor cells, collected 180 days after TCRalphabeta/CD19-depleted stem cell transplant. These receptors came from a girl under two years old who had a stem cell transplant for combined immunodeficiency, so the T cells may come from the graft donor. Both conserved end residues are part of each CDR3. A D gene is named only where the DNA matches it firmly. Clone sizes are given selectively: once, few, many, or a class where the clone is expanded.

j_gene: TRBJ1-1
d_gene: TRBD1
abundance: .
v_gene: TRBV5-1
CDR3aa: CASSGPQLRPGQTEAFF
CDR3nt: TGCGCCAGCAGCGGGCCGCAGTTACGCCCGGGACAGACTGAAGCTTTCTTT

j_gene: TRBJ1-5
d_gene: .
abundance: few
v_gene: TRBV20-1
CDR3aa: CSARDGQSRVGNQPQHF
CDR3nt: TGCAGTGCTAGAGATGGACAGTCCCGGGTTGGCAATCAGCCCCAGCATTTT

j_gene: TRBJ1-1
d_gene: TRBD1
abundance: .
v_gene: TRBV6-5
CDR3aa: CASSFSGTGEAFF
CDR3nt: TGTGCCAGCAGTTTCTCCGGGACAGGTGAAGCTTTCTTT

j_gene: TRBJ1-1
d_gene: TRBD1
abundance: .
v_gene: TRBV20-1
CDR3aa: CSARARTGGGREAFF
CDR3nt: TGCAGTGCTAGAGCCCGGACAGGAGGAGGGAGGGAAGCTTTCTTT

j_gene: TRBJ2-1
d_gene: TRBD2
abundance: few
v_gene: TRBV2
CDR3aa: CASSEPPGSGGAHEQFF
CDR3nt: TGTGCCAGCAGTGAACCCCCCGGTAGCGGGGGGGCCCATGAGCAGTTCTTC

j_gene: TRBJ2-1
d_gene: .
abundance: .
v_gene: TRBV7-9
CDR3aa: CASSLETGPVGDEQFF
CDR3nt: TGTGCCAGCAGCTTAGAGACCGGGCCAGTAGGCGATGAGCAGTTCTTC

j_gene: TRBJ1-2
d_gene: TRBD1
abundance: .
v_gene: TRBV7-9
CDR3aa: CASTKTGGYGYTF
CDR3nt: TGTGCCAGCACGAAGACAGGGGGCTATGGCTACACCTTC

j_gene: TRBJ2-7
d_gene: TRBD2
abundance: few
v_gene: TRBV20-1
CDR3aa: CSAQLAGVEQYF
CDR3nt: TGCAGTGCCCAACTAGCGGGGGTTGAGCAGTACTTC

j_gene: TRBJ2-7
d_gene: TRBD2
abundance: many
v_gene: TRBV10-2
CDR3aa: CASMDGLARYEQYF
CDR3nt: TGCGCCAGCATGGATGGACTAGCGAGGTACGAGCAGTACTTC

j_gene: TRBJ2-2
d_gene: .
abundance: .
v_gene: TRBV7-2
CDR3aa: CASSPKGGTNTGELFF
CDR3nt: TGTGCCAGCAGCCCTAAAGGGGGGACGAACACCGGGGAGCTGTTTTTT

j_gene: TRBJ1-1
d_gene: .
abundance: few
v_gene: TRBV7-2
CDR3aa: CASSPAVRAEAFF
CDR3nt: TGTGCCAGCAGCCCAGCGGTCCGGGCTGAAGCTTTCTTT

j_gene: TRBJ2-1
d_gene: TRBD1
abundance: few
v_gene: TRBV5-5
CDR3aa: CASSLASTGSHEQFF
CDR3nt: TGTGCCAGCAGCTTGGCCTCGACAGGGTCGCATGAGCAGTTCTTC

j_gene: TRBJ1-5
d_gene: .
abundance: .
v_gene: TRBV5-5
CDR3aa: CASSLHRVIDQPQHF
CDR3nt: TGTGCCAGCAGCTTACACAGGGTTATAGATCAGCCCCAGCATTTT

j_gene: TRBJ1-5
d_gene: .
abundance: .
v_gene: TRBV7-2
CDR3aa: CASSPQTGIGNQPQHF
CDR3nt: TGTGCCAGCAGCCCTCAAACAGGGATAGGGAATCAGCCCCAGCATTTT

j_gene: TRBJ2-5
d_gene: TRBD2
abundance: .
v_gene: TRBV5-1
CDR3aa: CASSLGVAGSEGETQYF
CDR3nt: TGCGCCAGCAGCTTGGGAGTAGCGGGATCTGAGGGGGAGACCCAGTACTTC

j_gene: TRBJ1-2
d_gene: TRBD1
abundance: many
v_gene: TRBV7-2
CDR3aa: CASSLDTGGSGYGYTF
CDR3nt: TGTGCCAGCAGCTTAGATACAGGGGGCTCGGGCTATGGCTACACCTTC

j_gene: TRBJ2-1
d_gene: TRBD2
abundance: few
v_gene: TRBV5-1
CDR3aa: CASSHTSGSSYNEQFF
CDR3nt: TGCGCCAGCAGCCACACTAGCGGGAGTTCCTACAATGAGCAGTTCTTC

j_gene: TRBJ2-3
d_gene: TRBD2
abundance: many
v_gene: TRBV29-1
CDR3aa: CSVEGIAGDYTDTQYF
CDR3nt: TGCAGCGTTGAAGGTATAGCGGGAGACTACACAGATACGCAGTATTTT

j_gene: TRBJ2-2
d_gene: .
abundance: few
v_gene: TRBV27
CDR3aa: CASGGTVGKLFF
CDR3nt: TGTGCCAGCGGCGGGACAGTTGGAAAGCTGTTTTTT

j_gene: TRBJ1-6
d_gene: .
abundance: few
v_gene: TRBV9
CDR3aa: CASSVVSYNSPLHF
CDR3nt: TGTGCCAGCAGCGTAGTCTCCTATAATTCACCCCTCCACTTT

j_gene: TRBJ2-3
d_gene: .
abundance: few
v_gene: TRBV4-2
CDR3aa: CASSQERSSTTQYF
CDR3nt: TGTGCCAGCAGCCAAGAGAGGAGTAGTACTACGCAGTATTTT

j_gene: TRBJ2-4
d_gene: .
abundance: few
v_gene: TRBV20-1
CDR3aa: CSASGSKGGRAKNIQYF
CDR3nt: TGCAGTGCTAGCGGTAGTAAGGGGGGGCGAGCCAAAAACATTCAGTACTTC

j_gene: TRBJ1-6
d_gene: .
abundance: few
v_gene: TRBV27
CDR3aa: CASSLSYNSPLHF
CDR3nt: TGTGCCAGCAGTTTATCGTATAATTCACCCCTCCACTTT

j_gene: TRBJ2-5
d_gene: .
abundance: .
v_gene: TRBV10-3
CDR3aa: CAISELAHSQETQYF
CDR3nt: TGTGCCATCAGTGAGTTAGCACACTCACAAGAGACCCAGTACTTC